This record covers a single TCR beta chain. Its specificity is not known. TCRdb keeps only in-frame clones here, not all; method: immunoSEQ multiplex PCR. The table includes fewer than 200,000 clones, about 92% detected once. These data belong to a study of T cell responses to AZD1222 COVID-19 vaccine. Study at large: Second-dose schedules of about 4 or about 12 weeks were combined. Study results and caveats: Repertoires were obtained only post-peak T cell response. It should be noted that donors were predominantly white British and more often female, and clonal diversity was possibly underestimated.

Trimming shortened V by 4 bases and J by 0 bases, and 10 bases separated the two germline ends. Germline V gives CDR1 SGHRS, CDR2 YFSETQ. This CDR3 comprises 14 residues. This clonotype was sampled from an adult in good health. This specimen was peripheral blood, taken on day 0 of AZD1222 vaccination. The chain carries TRBV5-1 and TRBJ2-5; a possible D gene is TRBD2 (5 bases). CDR3: CASSADYHQETQYF. For the CDR3, the DNA is TGCGCCAGCAGCGCCGACTATCACCAAGAGACCCAGTACTTC.